This T cell receptor (beta chain) was profiled in a study of blood T cell repertoires in COVID-19. In its sample, this clone was seen once. The V gene's germline CDR1 is SGDLS and CDR2 YYNGEE. V lost 4 bases, J lost 0 bases, and 11 bases stayed unmatched. The CDR3 length is 18 residues. Here immunoSEQ multiplex PCR was the method, and the copy in TCRdb shows in-frame clones only, minus some. Counted here are some 80,000 clones, around 90% occurring once; the ten biggest clones make up roughly 2.5%. Sequenced sample: peripheral blood. This chain connects TRBV9 to TRBJ2-1; 9 bases match TRBD1. This clonotype originated in a human donor in a cohort sampled during active COVID-19. Here the CDR3 reads CASSRGQGQSPSYNEQFF. The CDR3 bases are TGTGCCAGCAGCAGGGGACAGGGCCAGAGCCCCTCCTACAATGAGCAGTTCTTC.